These T cell receptor beta chains were read from a single sample in a study of control samples from healthy donors and cancer patients. The protocol was immunoSEQ multiplex PCR, while the TCRdb copy is restricted to in-frame clones and leaves out a portion. The sample has some 120,000 clones; roughly 91% are singletons. The sample consisted of PBMCs. Receptors were obtained from a man aged 50 to 59 with head and neck cancer. CDR3s include the opening cysteine and the closing phenylalanine or tryptophan. Fields, in order: CDR3 protein, CDR3 DNA, J gene, clone size, D gene, V gene. The D gene is left open where the match is weak. The listing skips clone size in some rows; elsewhere it reads once, few, many or a size class.

CDR3: CASSGQGMGQPQHF
DNA: TGTGCCAGCAGTGGACAGGGGATGGGTCAGCCCCAGCATTTT
J: TRBJ1-5
size: NA
D: TRBD1
V: TRBV25-1

CDR3: CASSARGADTGELFF
DNA: TGTGCCAGCAGCGCCAGGGGAGCGGACACCGGGGAGCTGTTTTTT
J: TRBJ2-2
size: NA
D: NA
V: TRBV9

CDR3: CARSLAPWRGGGSPLHF
DNA: TGTGCCAGAAGCTTGGCCCCCTGGAGGGGAGGAGGTTCACCCCTCCACTTT
J: TRBJ1-6
size: NA
D: NA
V: TRBV5-3

CDR3: CASSSGMTGVYGYTF
DNA: TGCGCCAGCAGCTCGGGGATGACAGGGGTCTATGGCTACACCTTC
J: TRBJ1-2
size: few
D: TRBD1
V: TRBV5-1

CDR3: CASSLTPWNLNTEAFF
DNA: TGTGCCAGCAGCTTAACCCCTTGGAATCTGAACACTGAAGCTTTCTTT
J: TRBJ1-1
size: NA
D: NA
V: TRBV7-8

CDR3: CASSPRSTEAFF
DNA: TGTGCCAGCTCACCACGTTCAACTGAAGCTTTCTTT
J: TRBJ1-1
size: NA
D: NA
V: TRBV18

CDR3: CASSERGLAGAEQFF
DNA: TGTGCCAGCAGTGAGAGGGGGCTAGCGGGGGCTGAGCAGTTCTTC
J: TRBJ2-1
size: NA
D: TRBD2
V: TRBV6-1

CDR3: CASSFDRVGETQYF
DNA: TGTGCCAGCAGCTTTGACAGGGTAGGAGAGACCCAGTACTTC
J: TRBJ2-5
size: NA
D: TRBD1
V: TRBV11-2

CDR3: CATKAGGDTEAFF
DNA: TGTGCCACCAAAGCAGGGGGAGACACTGAAGCTTTCTTT
J: TRBJ1-1
size: NA
D: TRBD1
V: TRBV24-1

CDR3: CASSSGSTNEKLFF
DNA: TGTGCCAGCAGCTCCGGCTCTACTAATGAAAAACTGTTTTTT
J: TRBJ1-4
size: NA
D: NA
V: TRBV11-2

CDR3: CASSIVNQETQYF
DNA: TGTGCCAGTAGTATTGTAAACCAAGAGACCCAGTACTTC
J: TRBJ2-5
size: NA
D: NA
V: TRBV19

CDR3: CASTFRGVDGYTF
DNA: TGTGCCAGCACCTTTCGGGGTGTGGATGGCTACACCTTC
J: TRBJ1-2
size: NA
D: NA
V: TRBV7-2

CDR3: CASSLWEGEAFF
DNA: TGTGCCAGCAGTTTGTGGGAGGGTGAAGCTTTCTTT
J: TRBJ1-1
size: NA
D: NA
V: TRBV12-3/TRBV12-4

CDR3: CASNPEGNSPLHF
DNA: TGTGCCAGTAACCCAGAGGGGAATTCACCCCTCCACTTT
J: TRBJ1-6
size: NA
D: NA
V: TRBV19